This T cell receptor beta chain derives from a study of CD8 T cells in ankylosing spondylitis. Whole-study findings and limits: Eight or nine highly homologous variants made up a TCR beta motif that seemed to typify ankylosing spondylitis blood. Within peripheral blood, clones linked to disease were CD8+ and relatively rare.

CDR3 length: 13 residues. V was clipped by 6 bases and J by 5 bases; unmatched bases: 8. Germline V gene data show CDR1 as DFQATT and CDR2 as SNEGSKA (reference sequence). About this clonotype: The antigen remains undetermined.

TCRdb used MiXCR to reprocess the 5' RACE reads, holding one entry per CDR3 protein. The sample includes about 840,000 distinct CDR3 sequences, roughly 10% seen only once; the top ten take just over 0.5%. The rearrangement links TRBV20-1 to TRBJ2-5; 8 nucleotides match TRBD2. The TCR sequence derives from a male donor with ankylosing spondylitis. Sequencing was carried out using blood, either unsorted or a sorted T cell fraction (not recorded which). The CDR3 loop is CSAPRGGGETQYF. In DNA, the CDR3 is TGCAGTGCACCTCGGGGGGGCGGTGAGACCCAGTACTTC.